Following are 19 T cell receptor beta chains from one sample sequenced in a study of identical twins. TCRdb redid the calling of the 5' RACE reads with MiXCR, one entry per CDR3 protein. Of fewer than 250,000 distinct CDR3 sequences in the sample, 5.5% to 7% were seen once. These same data were also listed under a study on yellow fever vaccine responses in identical twins.

The material sequenced was memory (CD45RO+) T cells sorted from blood. The receptors come from a woman aged 18-29 years in good health.

This clonotype was observed many times. This chain connects TRBV20-1 to TRBJ1-1; D is undetermined. Looked up from germline, CDR1 is DFQATT and CDR2 is SNEGSKA (reference sequence). Trimming removed 5 bases from V and 4 bases from J, with 17 bases in between. CDR3 length: 14 residues. The chain's CDR3 is CSAPPPGMGTEAFF. CDR3 bases: TGCAGTGCTCCGCCTCCGGGGATGGGCACTGAAGCTTTCTTT.

The chain joins TRBV28 to TRBJ2-1; D unclear. CDR3 length: 18 amino acids. The V end was cut by 1 base, the J end by 5 bases, with 21 bases between. The V gene's germline CDR1 is MDHEN and CDR2 SYDVKM. The CDR3 sequence is CASSLFRSPTDLDNEQFF. The CDR3 nucleotides read TGTGCCAGCAGTTTATTTCGATCCCCTACCGACCTTGACAATGAGCAGTTCTTC.

The chain uses TRBV27 and TRBJ2-1, with 14 bases fitting TRBD2. Germline-derived CDR1 and CDR2 are MNHEY and SMNVEV (reference sequence). CDR3 length: 20 amino acids. V lost 4 bases and J lost 4; bases outside the gene matches: 15. DNA for the CDR3: TGTGCCAGCAGTTACCGAACCGGGACTAGCGGGGGAGGTGTGTACAATGAGCAGTTCTTC. Translated: CASSYRTGTSGGGVYNEQFF.

This clonotype has only a few counts. The CDR3 spells CATVAVMNTGELFF. CDR3 nucleotides: TGTGCCACCGTTGCGGTTATGAACACCGGGGAGCTGTTTTTT. The chain has TRBV2 and TRBJ2-2; D is unresolved. The germline V and J ends were trimmed by 10 bases and 1 base, with 13 bases remaining between them. This CDR3 region has 14 residues. In germline, CDR1 is SNHLY, CDR2 FYNNEI.

This clonotype was picked up a small number of times. V and J are TRBV12-3 or TRBV12-4 and TRBJ2-1; no clear D. The CDR3 covers 11 residues. Deletions cut 6 bases from V and 9 bases from J, with 9 bases between. CDR3 protein: CASRVVVEQFF. The CDR3 nucleotides read TGTGCCAGCAGAGTGGTAGTTGAGCAGTTCTTC.

The chain joins TRBV20-1 to TRBJ2-1; the D is unclear. The CDR3 is 12 amino acids. Germline V lookup: CDR1 DFQATT, CDR2 SNEGSKA (reference sequence). V lost 3 bases, J lost 5 bases, and 8 bases lay in between. CDR3 region: CSASPQNNEQFF. In DNA form, the CDR3 reads TGCAGTGCTAGCCCCCAAAACAATGAGCAGTTCTTC.

This clonotype has ten or more counts. This chain links TRBV2 with TRBJ1-1, with 8 bases that match TRBD1. Germline CDR1 and CDR2: SNHLY and FYNNEI. V was clipped by 6 bases and J by 1 base; unmatched bases: 4. The CDR3 length is 14 residues. The CDR3 here is CASRIGTGNTEAFF. In DNA, the CDR3 is TGTGCCAGCAGGATAGGGACAGGGAACACTGAAGCTTTCTTT.

This clonotype appeared many times. The rearrangement uses TRBV12-3 or TRBV12-4 and TRBJ1-1, with a possible D match to TRBD1 (5 bases). CDR3 size: 13 residues. The V gene lost 5 bases and the J gene lost 3 bases, with 10 bases spanning the gap. Here the CDR3 reads CASSPRTYTEAFF. Written as DNA, the CDR3 is TGTGCCAGCAGTCCTCGGACATACACTGAAGCTTTCTTT.

The chain is built from TRBV5-1 and TRBJ2-3; 9 bases are a match to TRBD2. The V gene end was trimmed by 4 bases and the J gene end by 7 bases; junction bases not matched to a gene: 13. The CDR3 totals 16 residues. Germline CDR1 is SGHRS and CDR2 is YFSETQ. The CDR3 bases are TGCGCCAGCAGCCTTGGTGATAGCGGGGGTGTTAATACGCAGTATTTT. This codes for CASSLGDSGGVNTQYF.

V gene TRBV20-1 combines with J gene TRBJ2-1, with D perhaps matching TRBD2 (5 bases). V was pared by 0 bases and J by 9 bases, with 15 bases between. The length of the CDR3 is 14 residues. CDR1 and CDR2 (germline): DFQATT, SNEGSKA (reference sequence). CDR3: CSARDGTARVEQFF. CDR3 in DNA: TGCAGTGCTAGAGATGGCACGGCGAGGGTTGAGCAGTTCTTC.

The chain recombines TRBV7-8 with TRBJ2-1, with D perhaps given as TRBD1 or TRBD2 (5 bases each). The DNA end lines up better with TRBJ2-7; the J call may be wrong. The germline V gene encodes CDR1 SGHVS and CDR2 FQNEAQ. This CDR3 region has 14 residues. CDR3 residues: CASSSGVPDNEQYF. The CDR3, as DNA: TGTGCCAGCAGCTCCGGGGTGCCGGACAATGAGCAGTACTTC.

This clonotype has ten or more counts. J is TRBJ2-2 and V is TRBV6-1; the D gene is possibly TRBD1 (6 bases). V lost 6 bases and J lost 3, with 11 bases in between. From germline, CDR1 is MNHNS and CDR2 SASEGT. The CDR3 has 14 residues. Written as DNA, the CDR3 is TGTGCCAGCAGCACAGGGAAGGACACCGGGGAGCTGTTTTTT. This codes for CASSTGKDTGELFF.

V and J are TRBV7-2 and TRBJ2-6; no clear D. From germline, CDR1 is SGHTA and CDR2 FQGNSA. This CDR3 contains 17 residues. With 4 bases removed from V and 0 bases from J, the gap between germline ends came to 13 bases. CDR3 sequence reads: CASSSVQLRSGANVLTF. The CDR3 bases are TGTGCCAGCAGCTCGGTCCAGCTCCGCTCTGGGGCCAACGTCCTGACTTTC.

This clonotype was counted ten times or more. The chain links TRBV5-1 to TRBJ2-1; perhaps TRBD1 as D (5 bases). With 1 base removed from V and 8 bases from J, the gap between germline ends came to 7 bases. CDR3 length: 12 amino acids. Germline values: CDR1 SGHRS, CDR2 YFSETQ. The CDR3 coding sequence is TGCGCCAGCAGCTTGTTCAGGGATGAGCAGTTCTTC. Protein product: CASSLFRDEQFF. The variable domain in full, with the rest retrieved from reference TRBV5-1 and TRBJ2-1, is KAGVTQTPRYLIKTRGQQVTLSCSPISGHRSVSWYQQTPGQGLQFLFEYFSETQRNKGNFPGRFSGRQFSNSRSEMNVSTLELGDSALYLCASSLFRDEQFFGPGTRLTVL.

This clonotype was detected many times. Here the CDR3 DNA reads TGTGCCAGCAGCCGAGGTCCTGAGCAGTTCTTC. It specifies CASSRGPEQFF. The J gene is TRBJ2-1, the V gene TRBV11-2, with D unclear. The CDR3 is made up of 11 amino acids. Trimming left V 5 bases short and J 9 bases short, with 8 bases between. Germline-derived CDR1 and CDR2 are SGHAT and FQNNGV. Using reference TRBV11-2 and TRBJ2-1 for the parts outside the CDR3, the full variable domain is EAGVAQSPRYKIIEKRQSVAFWCNPISGHATLYWYQQILGQGPKLLIQFQNNGVVDDSQLPKDRFSAERLKGVDSTLKIQPAKLEDSAVYLCASSRGPEQFFGPGTRLTVL.

Ten or more counts support this clonotype. This sequence joins TRBV10-2 and TRBJ1-5; no definite D call. This CDR3 is 14 amino acids long. The germline gives CDR1 WSHSY, CDR2 SAAADI. The V end lost 4 bases, the J end lost 4 bases, and 11 bases lay between the germline ends. CDR3 protein: CASSANPINQPQHF. As DNA, the CDR3 is TGCGCCAGCAGTGCGAACCCAATAAATCAGCCCCAGCATTTT.

This clonotype was seen repeatedly, ten times or more. CDR3 bases: TGCGCCAGCAGCCAAGGGTGGCGGGGGGACTACAATGAGCAGTTCTTC. It codes for CASSQGWRGDYNEQFF. This chain links TRBV4-1 with TRBJ2-1, with 8 bases lining up with TRBD2. With V trimmed by 1 base and J by 3 bases, 5 bases remained unmatched. This CDR3 has 16 residues. The V gene's germline CDR1 is MGHRA and CDR2 YSYEKL.

This chain joins TRBV20-1 and TRBJ2-1, with 11 positions matching TRBD2. The CDR3 is 15 amino acids. V gave up 4 bases and J gave up 5 bases; unmatched junction bases: 7. The germline V gene has CDR1 DFQATT and CDR2 SNEGSKA (reference sequence). CDR3 region: CSATLAGGKNNEQFF. CDR3 nucleotide sequence: TGCAGTGCTACCCTAGCGGGGGGCAAGAACAATGAGCAGTTCTTC.

This clonotype was seen a few times. The J gene is TRBJ2-7, the V gene TRBV11-2, with 7 bases matching TRBD1. The CDR3 length is 14 residues. Germline-derived CDR1 and CDR2 are SGHAT and FQNNGV. V was clipped by 5 bases and J by 5 bases; unmatched bases: 9. The CDR3 nucleotides read TGTGCCAGCAGCCCTCGACAGGGTGGTGACGAGCAGTACGTC. Translated, it gives CASSPRQGGDEQYV.